What follows are 20 T cell receptor beta chains derived from one specimen sequenced in a study of T cell changes during pregnancy in multiple sclerosis. Profiling relied on immunoSEQ multiplex PCR, and the TCRdb table lists in-frame clones only, not all of them. The sample holds roughly 46,000 clones, around 92% seen once. The starting material was peripheral blood, obtained in the third trimester of pregnancy. Receptors originate from a female donor with multiple sclerosis, enrolled in a pregnancy study.

The J gene is TRBJ2-7, the V gene TRBV4-3, with TRBD2 identical over 9 bases. V dropped 0 bases and J dropped 3; count of bases not matched to a gene: 3. Looked up from germline, CDR1 is LGHNA and CDR2 is YSLEER. This CDR3 has 15 residues. This CDR3 is CASSQDPAGGYEQYF. The CDR3 DNA sequence: TGCGCCAGCAGCCAAGATCCAGCGGGGGGCTACGAGCAGTACTTC.

The CDR3 DNA reads TGTGCCAGCGAGGGACAGGGGGCTTACTATGGCTACACCTTC. This encodes CASEGQGAYYGYTF. The chain couples TRBV2 to TRBJ1-2, with TRBD1 identical over 12 bases. The CDR3 is 14 residues long. V gave up 8 bases and J gave up 3 bases; unmatched junction bases: 4. Germline CDR1 reads SNHLY; CDR2 reads FYNNEI.

The chain joins TRBV6-5 to TRBJ2-2, with 14 bases identical to TRBD2. The germline V gene has CDR1 MNHEY and CDR2 SVGAGI. The ends lost 5 bases at V and 8 bases at J; junction bases unmatched: 4. This CDR3 is built from 15 residues. CDR3: CASSRLAGGQGELFF. The CDR3 DNA sequence: TGTGCCAGCAGTCGACTAGCGGGAGGGCAGGGGGAGCTGTTTTTT.

The chain is built from TRBV2 and TRBJ2-3, with D tentatively TRBD2 (6 bases). There are 16 residues in the CDR3. Trimming shortened V by 6 bases and J by 2 bases, and 18 bases separated the two germline ends. Germline V CDR1 and CDR2: SNHLY, FYNNEI. CDR3 sequence: CASRSRETLYTDTQYF. The CDR3 DNA sequence: TGTGCCAGCAGGAGCCGGGAGACCCTCTACACAGATACGCAGTATTTT.

The chain is built from TRBV7-2 and TRBJ2-3; D unclear. CDR1 and CDR2 (germline): SGHTA, FQGNSA. Trimming pared 1 base from V and 0 bases from J, leaving 8 bases between. This CDR3 is 15 amino acids long. CDR3 amino acids: CASSLDGTSTDTQYF. CDR3 bases: TGTGCCAGCAGCTTAGACGGTACTAGCACAGATACGCAGTATTTT.

CDR3 coding DNA: TGCGCCAGCAGCCCACAGGGAACTGTTTCACCCCTCCACTTT. It is translated as CASSPQGTVSPLHF. The gene calls are TRBV4-3 and TRBJ1-6; maybe TRBD1 (6 bases). From germline, CDR1 is LGHNA and CDR2 YSLEER. There are 14 residues in the CDR3. Trimming removed 4 bases from V and 9 bases from J, with 13 bases in between.

The CDR3 sequence is CASSDGSSYNEQFF. Here the CDR3 DNA reads TGTGCCAGCAGTGACGGGAGCTCCTACAATGAGCAGTTCTTC. The J gene is TRBJ2-1, the V gene TRBV6-1; weak D call: TRBD2 (6 bases). The CDR3 totals 14 residues. Germline CDR1 MNHNS, CDR2 SASEGT. The V and J ends lost 3 bases and 0 bases respectively, with 6 bases between them.

The chain couples TRBV7-6 to TRBJ2-1; D ambiguous. This CDR3 spans 15 amino acids. Germline CDR1 is SGHVS and CDR2 is FNYEAQ. V gave up 4 bases and J gave up 1 base, with 11 bases separating them. The CDR3 protein is CASSSTPRSYNEQFF. For the CDR3, the DNA is TGTGCCAGCAGCTCAACACCCCGATCCTACAATGAGCAGTTCTTC.

This clone was counted once. The chain uses TRBV5-1 and TRBJ2-1; D unresolved. Germline V gene sequence: CDR1 SGHRS, CDR2 YFSETQ. V was clipped by 3 bases and J by 9 bases, with 10 bases between them. The CDR3 totals 12 residues. Written as DNA, the CDR3 is TGCGCCAGCAGCTCCTTGGGCCTTGAGCAGTTCTTC. Amino acids: CASSSLGLEQFF.

This clone was picked up one time. The genes are TRBV19 and TRBJ1-4, with D tentatively TRBD1 (6 bases). The CDR3 runs 17 residues. The V gene lost 5 bases and the J gene lost 3 bases, with 19 bases spanning the gap. Germline V gene data show CDR1 as LNHDA and CDR2 as SQIVND (reference sequence). The CDR3 protein is CASSARTGMAANEKLFF. The CDR3 coding sequence is TGTGCCAGTAGTGCCCGCACAGGGATGGCGGCTAATGAAAAACTGTTTTTT. Full variable domain (remainder filled in from reference TRBV19 and TRBJ1-4): DGGITQSPKYLFRKEGQNVTLSCEQNLNHDAMYWYRQDPGQGLRLIYYSQIVNDFQKGDIAEGYSVSREKKESFPLTVTSAQKNPTAFYLCASSARTGMAANEKLFFGSGTQLSVL.

The chain is built from TRBV15 and TRBJ2-5, with no clear D. The CDR3 extends over 16 amino acids. Germline V CDR1 and CDR2: LNHNV, YYDKDF (reference sequence). The V end lost 3 bases, the J end lost 3 bases, and 17 bases lay between the germline ends. The CDR3 DNA reads TGTGCCACCAGCAGGCAGCATGGTACAGATGAAGAGACCCAGTACTTC. Translation gives CATSRQHGTDEETQYF.

The count of this clone is one. This chain connects TRBV9 to TRBJ2-1; TRBD2 agrees at 9 bases. Germline CDR1 SGDLS, CDR2 YYNGEE. With 3 bases clipped from V and 9 bases from J, the junction kept 16 bases outside the gene matches. The CDR3 totals 17 residues. CDR3 DNA sequence: TGTGCCAGCAGCGAGCGGCTGGTAGCGGGAGTAGTGGGTGAGCAGTTCTTC. This codes for CASSERLVAGVVGEQFF.

The chain links TRBV6-4 to TRBJ2-2; 11 nucleotides agree with TRBD2. After removal of 3 bases from V and 6 bases from J, the junction contained 9 bases not matched to a gene. Germline-derived CDR1 and CDR2 are MRHNA and SNTAGT. The CDR3 sequence is 17 residues long. The chain's CDR3 is CASSEELGLAVPGELFF. In DNA form, the CDR3 reads TGTGCCAGCAGTGAGGAATTGGGACTAGCGGTTCCCGGGGAGCTGTTTTTT.

V usage is TRBV18 and J usage is TRBJ2-7, with D unresolved. V was shortened by 4 bases and J by 6 bases, with 10 bases between the two germline ends. CDR3 length: 12 residues. In germline, CDR1 is KGHSH, CDR2 LQKENI. The CDR3 sequence is CASSQDFSEQYF. The DNA of the CDR3 is TGTGCCAGCTCACAAGACTTTTCCGAGCAGTACTTC.

The V and J genes are TRBV19 and TRBJ2-6, with a tentative D call TRBD1 (5 bases). The germline gives CDR1 LNHDA, CDR2 SQIVND (reference sequence). The CDR3 sequence is 15 residues long. The germline V and J ends were trimmed by 2 bases and 2 bases, with 7 bases remaining between them. The CDR3 reads CASSIWGPGANVLTF. The CDR3 DNA is TGTGCCAGTAGTATATGGGGCCCTGGGGCCAACGTCCTGACTTTC.

The DNA of the CDR3 is TGTGCCATCAGTGATTCGGACAGGGGGCAAGGCTACACCTTC. It specifies CAISDSDRGQGYTF. The rearrangement uses TRBV10-3 and TRBJ1-2; 11 nucleotides line up with TRBD1. V was pared by 3 bases and J by 8 bases, with 5 bases of the junction left unmatched. The CDR3 consists of 14 residues. Germline V gene sequence: CDR1 ENHRY, CDR2 SYGVKD.

The sample holds a few counts of this clone. The V and J genes are TRBV9 and TRBJ2-7; 8 nucleotides align to TRBD2. The CDR3 loop spans 16 amino acids. Trimming cost V 0 bases and J 3 bases; bases outside gene matches: 8. The germline V gene has CDR1 SGDLS and CDR2 YYNGEE. The CDR3 bases are TGTGCCAGCAGCGTAGGTGGCCGGGAGGGGGGCTACGAGCAGTACTTC. As protein: CASSVGGREGGYEQYF.

The J gene is TRBJ2-7, the V gene TRBV19; 11 nucleotides line up with TRBD1. Unmatched junction bases numbered 7, after V lost 6 bases and J lost 6 bases. Germline CDR1 is LNHDA and CDR2 is SQIVND (reference sequence). This CDR3 spans 14 amino acids. Here the CDR3 reads CASSHRTGGSEQYF. DNA for the CDR3: TGTGCCAGTAGCCACCGGACAGGGGGCTCCGAGCAGTACTTC. The full variable domain, its missing parts supplied by reference TRBV19 and TRBJ2-7, is DGGITQSPKYLFRKEGQNVTLSCEQNLNHDAMYWYRQDPGQGLRLIYYSQIVNDFQKGDIAEGYSVSREKKESFPLTVTSAQKNPTAFYLCASSHRTGGSEQYFGPGTRLTVT.

This clone was detected only once. The CDR3 DNA reads as TGCGCCAGCAGCCCCGGGACAGGGATTCATGGCTACACCTTC. This codes for CASSPGTGIHGYTF. The chain has TRBV5-1 and TRBJ1-2, with 9 bases aligning to TRBD1. Germline V CDR1 and CDR2: SGHRS, YFSETQ. Trimming took 4 bases from V and 6 from J; bases not matched to a gene: 7. CDR3 length: 14 residues. Full variable domain (remainder filled in from reference TRBV5-1 and TRBJ1-2): KAGVTQTPRYLIKTRGQQVTLSCSPISGHRSVSWYQQTPGQGLQFLFEYFSETQRNKGNFPGRFSGRQFSNSRSEMNVSTLELGDSALYLCASSPGTGIHGYTFGSGTRLTVV.

This chain links TRBV19 with TRBJ1-2, with 9 nucleotides matching TRBD1. The CDR3 totals 11 residues. Germline loops: CDR1 LNHDA, CDR2 SQIVND (reference sequence). The trim removed 6 bases at V and 10 bases at J, leaving 3 bases unmatched. The CDR3 DNA reads TGTGCCAGTAGGGACAGGGGCGACTACACCTTC. This translates into CASRDRGDYTF.